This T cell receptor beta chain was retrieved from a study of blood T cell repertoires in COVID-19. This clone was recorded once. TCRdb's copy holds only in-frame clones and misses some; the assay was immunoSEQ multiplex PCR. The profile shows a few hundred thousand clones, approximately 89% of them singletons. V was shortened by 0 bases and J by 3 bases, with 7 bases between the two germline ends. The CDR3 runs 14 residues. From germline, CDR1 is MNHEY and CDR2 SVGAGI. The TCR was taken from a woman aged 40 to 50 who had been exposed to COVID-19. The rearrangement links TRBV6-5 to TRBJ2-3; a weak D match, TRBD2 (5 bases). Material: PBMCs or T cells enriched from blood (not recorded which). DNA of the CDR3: TGTGCCAGCAGTTACTCACGAGGGACAGATACGCAGTATTTT. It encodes CASSYSRGTDTQYF.